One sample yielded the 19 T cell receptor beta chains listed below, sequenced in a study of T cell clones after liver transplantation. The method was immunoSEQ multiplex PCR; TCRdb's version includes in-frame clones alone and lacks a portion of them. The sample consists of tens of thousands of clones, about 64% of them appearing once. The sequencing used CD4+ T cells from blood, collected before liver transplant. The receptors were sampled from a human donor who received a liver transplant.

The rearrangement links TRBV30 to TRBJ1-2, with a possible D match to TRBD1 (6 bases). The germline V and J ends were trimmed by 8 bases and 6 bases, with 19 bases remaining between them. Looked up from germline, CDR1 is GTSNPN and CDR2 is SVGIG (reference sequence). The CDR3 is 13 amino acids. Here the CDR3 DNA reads TGTGCCGCTGCAGGACAGAGCCTCGATGGCTACACCTTC. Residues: CAAAGQSLDGYTF.

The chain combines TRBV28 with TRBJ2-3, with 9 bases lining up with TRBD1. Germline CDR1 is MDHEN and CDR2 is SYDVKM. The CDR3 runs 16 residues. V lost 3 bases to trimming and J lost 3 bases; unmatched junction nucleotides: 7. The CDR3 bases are TGTGCCAGCAGTTTGCTACAGGGGGCTCGTACAGATACGCAGTATTTT. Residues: CASSLLQGARTDTQYF.

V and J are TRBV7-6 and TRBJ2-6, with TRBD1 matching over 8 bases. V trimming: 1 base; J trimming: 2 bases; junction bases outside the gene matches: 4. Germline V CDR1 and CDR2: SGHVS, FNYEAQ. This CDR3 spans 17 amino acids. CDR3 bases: TGTGCCAGCAGCTTAGGCCACAGGGGGGCTGGGGCCAACGTCCTGACTTTC. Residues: CASSLGHRGAGANVLTF.

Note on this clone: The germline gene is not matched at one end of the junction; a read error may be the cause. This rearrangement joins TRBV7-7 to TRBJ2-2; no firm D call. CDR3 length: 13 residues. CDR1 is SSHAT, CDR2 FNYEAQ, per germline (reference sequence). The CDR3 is CASSATDKGELFF. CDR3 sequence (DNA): TGTGCTAGCAGCGCAACAGATAAGGGGGAGCTGTTTTTT.

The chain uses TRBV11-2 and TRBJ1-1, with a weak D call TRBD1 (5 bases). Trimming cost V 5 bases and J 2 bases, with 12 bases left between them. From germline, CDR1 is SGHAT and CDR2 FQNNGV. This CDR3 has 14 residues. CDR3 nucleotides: TGTGCCAGCAGCCTCACGGGGGGAAACACTGAAGCTTTCTTT. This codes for CASSLTGGNTEAFF.

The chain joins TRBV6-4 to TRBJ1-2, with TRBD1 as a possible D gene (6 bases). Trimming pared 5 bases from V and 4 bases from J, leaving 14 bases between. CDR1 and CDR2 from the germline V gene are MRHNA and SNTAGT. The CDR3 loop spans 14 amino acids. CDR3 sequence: CASSSSGESYGYTF. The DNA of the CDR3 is TGTGCCAGCAGTTCGTCAGGGGAATCCTATGGCTACACCTTC.

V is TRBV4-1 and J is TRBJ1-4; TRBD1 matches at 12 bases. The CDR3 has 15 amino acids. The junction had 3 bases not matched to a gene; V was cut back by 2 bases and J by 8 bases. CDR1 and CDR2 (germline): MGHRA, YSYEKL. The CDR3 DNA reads TGCGCCAGCAGCCAATGGGACAGGGGGCCGGAAAAACTGTTTTTT. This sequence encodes CASSQWDRGPEKLFF.

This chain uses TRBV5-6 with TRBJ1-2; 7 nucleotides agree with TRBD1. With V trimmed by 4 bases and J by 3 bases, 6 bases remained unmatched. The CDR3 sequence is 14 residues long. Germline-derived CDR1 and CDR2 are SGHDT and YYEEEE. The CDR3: CASSPTGIDYGYTF. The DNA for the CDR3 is TGTGCCAGCAGCCCGACAGGGATCGACTATGGCTACACCTTC.

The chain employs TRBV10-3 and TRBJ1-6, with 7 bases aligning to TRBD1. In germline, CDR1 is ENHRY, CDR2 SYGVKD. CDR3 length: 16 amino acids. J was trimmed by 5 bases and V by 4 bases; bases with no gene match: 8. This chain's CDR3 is CAISVRGLGNNSPLHF. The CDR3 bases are TGTGCCATCAGTGTCAGGGGGTTAGGAAATAATTCACCCCTCCACTTT.

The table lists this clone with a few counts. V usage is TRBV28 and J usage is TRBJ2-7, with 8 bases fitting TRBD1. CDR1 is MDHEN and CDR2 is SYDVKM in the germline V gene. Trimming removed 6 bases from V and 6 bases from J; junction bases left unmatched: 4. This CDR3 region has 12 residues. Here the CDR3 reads CASSTTGVEQYF. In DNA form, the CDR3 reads TGTGCCAGCAGCACGACAGGGGTCGAGCAGTACTTC.

The CDR3 DNA is TGTGCCATCAGCAGGGGTAGCGGCACAGATACGCAGTATTTT. Translated, it gives CAISRGSGTDTQYF. The chain employs TRBV10-3 and TRBJ2-3; weak D call: TRBD1 (6 bases). Between the trimmed V and J ends, which lost 6 bases and 1 base, there was a span of 11 bases. CDR1 and CDR2 from the germline V gene are ENHRY and SYGVKD. The CDR3 is 14 residues long.

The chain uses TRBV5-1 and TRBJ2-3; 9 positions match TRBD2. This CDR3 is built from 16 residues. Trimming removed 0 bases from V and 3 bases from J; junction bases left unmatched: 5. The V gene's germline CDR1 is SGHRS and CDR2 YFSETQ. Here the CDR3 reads CASSLAGTSTTDTQYF. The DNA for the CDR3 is TGCGCCAGCAGCTTGGCCGGGACTAGCACGACAGATACGCAGTATTTT.

The CDR3 reads CASNRDNTDTQYF. CDR3 bases: TGCGCCAGCAATCGGGACAACACAGATACGCAGTATTTT. J is TRBJ2-3 and V is TRBV10-1, with a tentative D call TRBD1 (6 bases). CDR3 length: 13 residues. The germline V and J ends were trimmed by 7 bases and 2 bases, with 10 bases remaining between them. Germline lookup yields CDR1 WNHNN and CDR2 SYGVQD (reference sequence).

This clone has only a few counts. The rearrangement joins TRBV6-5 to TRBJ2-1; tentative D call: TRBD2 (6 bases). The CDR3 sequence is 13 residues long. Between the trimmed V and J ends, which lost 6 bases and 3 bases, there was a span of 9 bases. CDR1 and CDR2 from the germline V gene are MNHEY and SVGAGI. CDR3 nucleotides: TGTGCCAGCAGAGGGACTCTCTACAATGAGCAGTTCTTC. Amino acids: CASRGTLYNEQFF.

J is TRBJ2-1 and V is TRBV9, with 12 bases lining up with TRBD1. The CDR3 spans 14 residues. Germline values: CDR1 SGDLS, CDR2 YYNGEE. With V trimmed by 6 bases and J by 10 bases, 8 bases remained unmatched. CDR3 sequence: CASTRGQGAEEQFF. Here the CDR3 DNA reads TGTGCCAGCACGCGGGGACAGGGGGCCGAGGAGCAGTTCTTC.

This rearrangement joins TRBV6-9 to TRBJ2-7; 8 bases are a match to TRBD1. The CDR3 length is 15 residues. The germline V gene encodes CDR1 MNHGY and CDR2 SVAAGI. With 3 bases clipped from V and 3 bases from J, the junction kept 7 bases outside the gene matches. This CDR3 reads CASSYRGQGIYEQYF. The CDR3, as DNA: TGTGCCAGCAGTTACAGGGGGCAGGGAATCTACGAGCAGTACTTC.

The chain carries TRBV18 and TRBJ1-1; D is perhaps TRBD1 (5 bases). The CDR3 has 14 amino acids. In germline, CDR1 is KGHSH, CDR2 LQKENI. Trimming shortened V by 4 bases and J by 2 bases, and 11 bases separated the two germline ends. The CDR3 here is CASSLRGDNTEAFF. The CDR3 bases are TGTGCCAGCTCACTTCGGGGGGATAACACTGAAGCTTTCTTT.

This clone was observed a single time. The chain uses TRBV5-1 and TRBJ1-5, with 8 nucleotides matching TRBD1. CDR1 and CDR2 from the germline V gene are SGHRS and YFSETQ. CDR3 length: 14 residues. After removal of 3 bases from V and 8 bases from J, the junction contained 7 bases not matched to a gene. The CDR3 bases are TGCGCCAGCAGCTATGGACAGGGCGGGGAGCCCCAGCATTTT. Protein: CASSYGQGGEPQHF.

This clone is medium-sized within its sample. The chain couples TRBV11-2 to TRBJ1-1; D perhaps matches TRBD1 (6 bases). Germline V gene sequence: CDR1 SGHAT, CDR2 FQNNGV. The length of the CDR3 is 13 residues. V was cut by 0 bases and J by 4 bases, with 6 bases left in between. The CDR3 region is CASSLEQGTEAFF. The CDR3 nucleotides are TGTGCCAGCAGCTTAGAACAGGGCACTGAAGCTTTCTTT.